The rows below give T cell receptor beta chains drawn from one sample of a study of blood T cell repertoires in COVID-19. Repertoires were generated with immunoSEQ multiplex PCR, while TCRdb's copy carries only in-frame clones and drops some. Among a few hundred thousand clones listed, 70% to 75% were seen once. Sequencing was performed on peripheral blood. The receptors derive from a woman of 80 years or more with acute or convalescent COVID-19. CDR3s include the opening cysteine and the closing phenylalanine or tryptophan. The D gene is left open where the match is weak. Clone size is shown for a subset of rows, as once, few, many or a class of expanded clone.

v_gene	d_gene	j_gene	abundance	CDR3nt	CDR3aa
TRBV3-1/TRBV3-2	TRBD1	TRBJ1-2	once	TGTGCCAGCAGCGAGGGAGGAGACAGGGGTGGCTACACCTTC	CASSEGGDRGGYTF
TRBV23-1	NA	TRBJ1-1	many	TGCGCCAGCAGTCATTCAGGGGTTGAAGCTTTCTTT	CASSHSGVEAFF
TRBV19	TRBD1	TRBJ1-5	few	TGTGCCAGTAGCGGGGGGACAGGTCGGTATCGTCAGCCCCAGCATTTT	CASSGGTGRYRQPQHF
TRBV15	NA	TRBJ2-7	NA	TGTGCCACCAGCAGAGACCGAGAGGGCTACGAGCAGTACTTC	CATSRDREGYEQYF
TRBV9	TRBD1	TRBJ2-5	NA	TGTGCCAGCAGCGTAGGGGGACAGCAAGAGACCCAGTACTTC	CASSVGGQQETQYF
TRBV7-6	NA	TRBJ2-7	NA	TGTGCCAGCTCGACGACAGGGACTTACGAGCAGTACTTC	CASSTTGTYEQYF
TRBV5-6	TRBD1	TRBJ1-3	few	TGTGCCAGCAGCTTGGGAGGGACAGACTCTGGAAACACCATATATTTT	CASSLGGTDSGNTIYF
TRBV18	NA	TRBJ1-5	NA	TGTGCCAGCTCACCAGGGCAGAATAGCAATCAGCCCCAGCATTTT	CASSPGQNSNQPQHF
TRBV5-1	TRBD2	TRBJ2-5	NA	TGCGCCAGCAGCCTCGGGAGGGCCGGGGAGACCCAGTACTTC	CASSLGRAGETQYF
TRBV5-4	TRBD2	TRBJ2-7	few	TGTGCCAGCAGCCTACCGGGGGGGGCCGCGTACGAGCAGTACTTC	CASSLPGGAAYEQYF
TRBV29-1	TRBD1	TRBJ1-1	NA	TGCAGCGTTGATAGAGGGGGCGCGAACACTGAAGCTTTCTTT	CSVDRGGANTEAFF
TRBV6-1	NA	TRBJ1-2	once	TGTGCCAGCAGTGAAGCGGCAGGTGACGCCTATGGCTACACCTTC	CASSEAAGDAYGYTF
TRBV4-1	NA	TRBJ1-2	NA	TGCGCCAGCAGTGCGGTGAACTATGGCTACACCTTC	CASSAVNYGYTF
TRBV19	TRBD1	TRBJ1-1	NA	TGTGCCAGTAGTCTCGGACAGGGTCAAAGGGCTTTCTTT	CASSLGQGQRAFF
TRBV30	TRBD2	TRBJ2-1	NA	TGTGCCTGGAGTATAGGGCCGGGACTAGCGGGAGGGGAGCAGTTCTTC	CAWSIGPGLAGGEQFF
TRBV9	TRBD2	TRBJ2-1	NA	TGTGCCAGCAGCGTAAGCCAAAGAGCGGGGCAAACCTACAATGAGCAGTTCTTC	CASSVSQRAGQTYNEQFF
TRBV9	TRBD2	TRBJ2-2	few	TGTGCCAGCAGCGTAGTAGCGGGGGACACCGGGGAGCTGTTTTTT	CASSVVAGDTGELFF
TRBV6-2/TRBV6-3	TRBD2	TRBJ2-2	few	TGTGCCAGCAGTTACTCGACTACTACTAGCGGGGGCACCGGGGAGCTGTTTTTT	CASSYSTTTSGGTGELFF
TRBV5-4	TRBD2	TRBJ2-3	NA	TGTGCCAGCAGTGTAGCGTTGCGGGAGGGCCAAGATACGCAGTATTTT	CASSVALREGQDTQYF
TRBV3-1/TRBV3-2	NA	TRBJ2-1	NA	TGTGCCAGCAGCCAACCTACGGGACTTCGGGGACCCAATGAGCAGTTCTTC	CASSQPTGLRGPNEQFF
TRBV7-2	TRBD2	TRBJ2-1	few	TGTGCCAGCAGCTTACAGCGGGGGGCCGGGTATGAGCAGTTCTTC	CASSLQRGAGYEQFF
TRBV4-2	NA	TRBJ1-2	NA	TGTGCCAGCAGCCTAGGGGTCGGTGGCTACACCTTC	CASSLGVGGYTF
TRBV7-9	TRBD1	TRBJ2-5	once	TGTGCCAGCAGCTTAGCAGGGGGCGCTGAGACCCAGTACTTC	CASSLAGGAETQYF
TRBV5-6	NA	TRBJ1-2	NA	TGTGCCAGCAGGCGAAACAGGGATGGCTACACCTTC	CASRRNRDGYTF
TRBV12-3/TRBV12-4	NA	TRBJ2-1	NA	TGTGCCAGCAGTTTACGCAGGGGTAATGAGCAGTTCTTC	CASSLRRGNEQFF
TRBV6-5	TRBD1	TRBJ1-2	NA	TGTGCCAGCAGTCCCGACAGGGTTGACTATGGCTACACCTTC	CASSPDRVDYGYTF
TRBV3-1/TRBV3-2	NA	TRBJ1-5	NA	TGTACCAGCAGCCAAGAGCGGTTTCAGCCCCAGCATTTT	CTSSQERFQPQHF
TRBV10-3	NA	TRBJ2-2	NA	TGTGCCATCAGTGACCGCGGGGGCGCCGCCGGGGAGCTGTTTTTT	CAISDRGGAAGELFF
TRBV4-1	TRBD2	TRBJ2-3	NA	TGCGCCAGCAGCCGACAATCGGGACTAGCGGAGCTTCTAGGCACAGATACGCAGTATTTT	CASSRQSGLAELLGTDTQYF
TRBV6-5	NA	TRBJ2-7	NA	TGTGCCAGCAGATCCCCAGCGTCTGAGCAGTACTTC	CASRSPASEQYF
TRBV25-1	TRBD1	TRBJ2-3	NA	TGTGCCAGCAGTGAGGGGACAGGGAAGTTAGATACGCAGTATTTT	CASSEGTGKLDTQYF
TRBV10-3	TRBD2	TRBJ2-3	once	TGTGCCATCAGTCTCCTCTCACTAGCGGGAGTAGGCACAGATACGCAGTATTTT	CAISLLSLAGVGTDTQYF
TRBV7-8	TRBD2	TRBJ2-7	NA	TGTGCCAGCAGCTTTGCGGGGGAGGGCACCTACGAGCAGTACTTC	CASSFAGEGTYEQYF
TRBV6-5	TRBD1	TRBJ2-1	NA	TGTGCCATCGGACAGGGGAGGATCTACAATGAGCAGTTCTTC	CAIGQGRIYNEQFF
TRBV7-2	TRBD2	TRBJ2-1	NA	TGTGCCAGCAGCCCTACTAGCGGGAGGGTTAATGAGCAGTTCTTC	CASSPTSGRVNEQFF
TRBV6-4	TRBD1	TRBJ1-1	NA	TGTGCCAGCAGCCCCATGGAAGGGGGCTTCACGACTGAAGCTTTCTTT	CASSPMEGGFTTEAFF
TRBV5-6	NA	TRBJ1-4	NA	TGTGCCAGCAGCTGGTATGCCCCCAACGGGGATGAAAAACTGTTTTTT	CASSWYAPNGDEKLFF
TRBV6-5	TRBD1	TRBJ2-7	NA	TGTGCCAGCAGCCGGGACAGGGAGGGGTACGAGCAGTACTTC	CASSRDREGYEQYF
TRBV5-1	TRBD1	TRBJ1-2	NA	TGCGCCAGCAGCTTGGCCACAATGACAGGGGAGGATGGCTACACCTTC	CASSLATMTGEDGYTF
TRBV15	NA	TRBJ2-3	NA	TGTGCCACCAGCAGAGACTTGTATACGCAGTATTTT	CATSRDLYTQYF
TRBV6-5	NA	TRBJ2-1	once	TGTGCCAGCAGTTACCGAACAGCTGACAATGAGCAGTTCTTC	CASSYRTADNEQFF
TRBV10-1	TRBD1	TRBJ2-2	NA	TGCGCCAGCAGTGAGTGGGGACAGGGGGACACCGGGGAGCTGTTTTTT	CASSEWGQGDTGELFF
TRBV5-5	NA	TRBJ1-4	NA	TGTGCCAGCAGTTTGGGCGCGGGCACAACTAATGAAAAACTGTTTTTT	CASSLGAGTTNEKLFF
TRBV6-5	TRBD1	TRBJ2-7	few	TGTGCCAGCAGCCGGGACAGGGGATACGAGCAGTACTTC	CASSRDRGYEQYF
TRBV5-1	NA	TRBJ2-2	NA	TGCGCCAGCAGCTTGGCCTCGGGACTCCAATTTTTCGGGGAGCTGTTTTTT	CASSLASGLQFFGELFF
TRBV2	NA	TRBJ1-4	NA	TGTGCCAGCAGTGAAGGGCAGCGGACTATGTTTTTT	CASSEGQRTMFF
TRBV27	NA	TRBJ2-7	NA	TGTGCCAGCAGTCCGGTCGGGGGGCGCATGACCTACGAGCAGTACTTC	CASSPVGGRMTYEQYF
TRBV30	NA	TRBJ2-3	NA	TGTGCCTGGAGTCCCGCTTGGGGGGAACGCAAAACAGATACGCAGTATTTT	CAWSPAWGERKTDTQYF
TRBV9	TRBD1	TRBJ1-1	NA	TGTGCCAGCAGCGTAGGGACAGGGGGCATGAACACTGAAGCTTTCTTT	CASSVGTGGMNTEAFF
TRBV7-9	NA	TRBJ2-1	many	TGTGCCAGCAGCCAGGGGACTACCTATTACAATGAGCAGTTCTTC	CASSQGTTYYNEQFF
TRBV12-5	TRBD1	TRBJ1-1	NA	TGTGCTAGCGGCACGGAGACAGGGAATTCTGAAGCTTTCTTT	CASGTETGNSEAFF
TRBV3-1/TRBV3-2	NA	TRBJ1-3	few	TGTGCCAGCAGCCAAGGCGGGGTCCTCTCTGGAAACACCATATATTTT	CASSQGGVLSGNTIYF
TRBV6-5	NA	TRBJ1-5	NA	TGTGCCAGCAGCTGGGTGTACGGAGACAATCAGCCCCAGCATTTT	CASSWVYGDNQPQHF
TRBV7-9	NA	TRBJ1-4	few	TGTGCCAGCAGCTTCAATACAGGGAGAAATGAAAAACTGTTTTTT	CASSFNTGRNEKLFF
TRBV5-1	TRBD1	TRBJ1-1	NA	TGCGCCAGCAGTTGGTCAGGGGGCCTGGGCACTGAAGCTTTCTTT	CASSWSGGLGTEAFF
TRBV27	TRBD1	TRBJ2-6	NA	TGTGCCAGCAGTCCAGGGGGCGCTGGGGCCAACGTCCTGACTTTC	CASSPGGAGANVLTF
TRBV12-3/TRBV12-4	NA	TRBJ1-1	NA	TGTGCCAGCCAGCGCTCGGCGAACACTGAAGCTTTCTTT	CASQRSANTEAFF